This T cell receptor (beta chain) was sequenced in a study of blood T cell repertoires in COVID-19. Study context: Material from acute and convalescent COVID-19 was sourced from the United States, Italy and Spain. Sample material is recorded as cDNA or gDNA derived from T cells, B-cell-depleted T cells, or PBMCs.

This table comes from immunoSEQ multiplex PCR, and its TCRdb copy is limited to in-frame clones, with some not included. The sample comprises 250,000 or so clones, 85% to 90% of which are singletons, and 4.1% rests with the top ten. Living in about two dozen US areas, the participants were between roughly 18 and 89 years of age. The sample taken for sequencing was PBMCs or T cells enriched from blood (not recorded which). This receptor was taken from a woman younger than 45 with acute COVID-19.

CDR3 amino acids: CSGWDRDTEAFF. CDR3 nucleotides: TGCAGCGGCTGGGACAGGGACACTGAAGCTTTCTTT. This rearrangement joins TRBV29-1 to TRBJ1-1, with TRBD1 matching over 9 bases. CDR1 SQVTM and CDR2 ANQGSEA come from the germline V gene. With V trimmed by 7 bases and J by 3 bases, 3 bases remained unmatched. The CDR3 is made up of 12 amino acids.